These 7 T cell receptor beta chains came from one sample sequenced in a study of blood T cell repertoires in COVID-19. Data came from immunoSEQ multiplex PCR; TCRdb stores just in-frame clones and leaves some out. This sample has some 530,000 clones; approximately 85% occur once, and the top ten carry roughly 3.2%. The sequencing sample was made of peripheral blood. The receptor source for this set is a human donor in a cohort sampled during active COVID-19.

The rearrangement uses TRBV5-4 and TRBJ2-3, with TRBD1 identical over 9 bases. J lost 3 bases, V lost 3 bases, and 2 bases had no gene match. From germline, CDR1 is SGHNT and CDR2 YYREEE (reference sequence). The CDR3 extends over 14 amino acids. CDR3 sequence: CASSSGQGTDTQYF. Here the CDR3 DNA reads TGTGCCAGCAGCTCGGGACAGGGAACAGATACGCAGTATTTT. Full variable domain (missing parts from reference TRBV5-4 and TRBJ2-3): ETGVTQSPTHLIKTRGQQVTLRCSSQSGHNTVSWYQQALGQGPQFIFQYYREEENGRGNFPPRFSGLQFPNYSSELNVNALELDDSALYLCASSSGQGTDTQYFGPGTRLTVL.

The rearrangement uses TRBV29-1 and TRBJ1-2; D not resolved. This CDR3 spans 12 amino acids. Looked up from germline, CDR1 is SQVTM and CDR2 is ANQGSEA. Here the CDR3 DNA reads TGCAACGGGTGGGTGGTTGACTATGGCTACACCTTC. Protein: CNGWVVDYGYTF. The full variable domain, in which reference TRBV29-1 and TRBJ1-2 provide the parts outside the CDR3, is SAVISQKPSRDICQRGTSLTIQCQVDSQVTMMFWYRQQPGQSLTLIATANQGSEATYESGFVIDKFPISRPNLTFSTLTVSNMSPEDSSIYLCNGWVVDYGYTFGSGTRLTVV.

J is TRBJ2-7 and V is TRBV5-1; 8 nucleotides align to TRBD1. Unmatched junction bases numbered 6, after V lost 2 bases and J lost 5 bases. The CDR3 is 14 amino acids. CDR1 and CDR2 (germline): SGHRS, YFSETQ. The CDR3 sequence: CASSFTAGGNEQYF. CDR3 nucleotides: TGCGCCAGCAGCTTCACGGCAGGGGGCAACGAGCAGTACTTC.

CDR3 sequence (DNA): TGTGCCAGCAGCATAGGGAGGTTTAGCTCCTACGAGCAGTACTTC. Protein product: CASSIGRFSSYEQYF. This rearrangement joins TRBV27 to TRBJ2-7; tentatively, D is TRBD2 (6 bases). Germline CDR1 reads MNHEY; CDR2 reads SMNVEV (reference sequence). The CDR3 covers 15 residues. Trimming left V 6 bases short and J 0 bases short, with 15 bases between.

The chain joins TRBV18 to TRBJ2-1, with 7 bases matching TRBD1. Germline-derived CDR1 and CDR2 are KGHSH and LQKENI. CDR3 size: 18 residues. Trimming at V came to 3 bases and at J to 5 bases, leaving 16 bases not matched to a gene. The CDR3 DNA reads TGTGCCAGCTCACCGACGGTTCCGGGACAGAGTACCAACAATGAGCAGTTCTTC. Amino acid sequence: CASSPTVPGQSTNNEQFF.

The J gene is TRBJ2-3, the V gene TRBV24-1, with D maybe TRBD2 (6 bases). The CDR3 covers 13 residues. V was cut by 5 bases and J by 7 bases, with 12 bases left in between. In germline, CDR1 is KGHDR, CDR2 SFDVKD. The CDR3 DNA reads TGTGCCACCAGTGCCGGGAGTGGGTATACGCAGTATTTT. Residues: CATSAGSGYTQYF.

This sequence joins TRBV6-5 and TRBJ1-6, with a tentative D call TRBD1 (5 bases). CDR1 and CDR2 from the germline V gene are MNHEY and SVGAGI. This CDR3 has 15 residues. V was pared by 7 bases and J by 5 bases, with 15 bases between. The DNA of the CDR3 is TGTGCCAGCACTCCCAGGGCAGATAATAATTCACCCCTCCACTTT. Amino acid sequence: CASTPRADNNSPLHF.